The 18 T cell receptor beta chains in this list originate from one sample, sequenced in a study of CD8+ T cells in alopecia areata. As the sequencing template, cDNA was produced by extracting RNA and reverse transcribing it. This table comes from immunoSEQ multiplex PCR, and its TCRdb copy is limited to in-frame clones, with some not included. Counted here are fewer than 250,000 clones, around two fifths occurring once; the ten biggest clones make up about 0.48%. Treatment here: oral pan-JAK inhibitor, 5-10 mg twice daily. The sample here was CD4+ T cells sorted from blood, taken between weeks 30 and 35, from a patient treated with tofacitinib. The receptor set was obtained from a human donor with alopecia areata.

Only a few counts were recorded for this clone. The chain has TRBV19 and TRBJ2-1; D possibly corresponds to TRBD2 (6 bases). Trimming took 3 bases from V and 7 from J, leaving 7 bases between them. This CDR3 has 12 residues. The germline CDR1 and CDR2 sequences are LNHDA and SQIVND (reference sequence). The CDR3 reads CASSIGGNEQFF. CDR3 bases: TGTGCCAGTAGTATTGGGGGGAATGAGCAGTTCTTC.

This clone was picked up a small number of times. The chain links TRBV25-1 to TRBJ2-5; TRBD2 matches at 14 bases. V lost 4 bases and J lost 5; bases outside the gene matches: 3. Germline assignment: CDR1 MGHDK and CDR2 SYGVNS. The CDR3 spans 15 residues. CDR3 sequence: CASSVGLAGAETQYF. The CDR3 nucleotides are TGTGCCAGCAGTGTGGGACTAGCGGGAGCTGAGACCCAGTACTTC.

This clone was observed once. The chain combines TRBV6-1 with TRBJ2-4; D call uncertain. Deletions cut 3 bases from V and 5 bases from J, with 14 bases between. CDR1 MNHNS and CDR2 SASEGT come from the germline V gene. This CDR3 is 15 amino acids long. As DNA, the CDR3 is TGTGCCAGCAGTGATCGTGGAACAGCTCAAAACATTCAGTACTTC. It is translated as CASSDRGTAQNIQYF.

This rearrangement joins TRBV5-1 to TRBJ1-2; D is ambiguous. The germline V and J ends were trimmed by 0 bases and 6 bases, with 12 bases remaining between them. The CDR3 sequence is 14 residues long. Germline V lookup: CDR1 SGHRS, CDR2 YFSETQ. CDR3 DNA sequence: TGCGCCAGCAGCTTGGAGTCAATACGCCATGGCTACACCTTC. Its protein is CASSLESIRHGYTF.

This clone was observed a handful of times. The chain links TRBV18 to TRBJ1-2; D may be TRBD1 (6 bases). The length of the CDR3 is 15 residues. The V end lost 3 bases, the J end lost 4 bases, and 15 bases lay between the germline ends. Per the germline V gene, CDR1 is KGHSH and CDR2 is LQKENI. CDR3 sequence (DNA): TGTGCCAGCTCACCTGACAGGACTGATTCCTATGGCTACACCTTC. Protein sequence: CASSPDRTDSYGYTF.

The chain recombines TRBV4-2 with TRBJ1-4, with 8 bases lining up with TRBD1. The CDR3 consists of 17 residues. V dropped 4 bases and J dropped 6; count of bases not matched to a gene: 13. The germline CDR1 and CDR2 sequences are LGHNA and YNFKEQ. CDR3 DNA: TGTGCCAGCAGCCGACTCACCAGCGACAGGGGAGATGAAAAACTGTTTTTT. Translated: CASSRLTSDRGDEKLFF.

As for this clone: One end of the junction does not line up with germline, which may come from a read error. This chain uses TRBV7-7 with TRBJ2-5, with 7 positions matching TRBD1. The CDR3 is made up of 12 amino acids. The V gene's germline CDR1 is SSHAT and CDR2 FNYEAQ (reference sequence). The CDR3 DNA follows: TGTGCTAGCAGCTTACAGGGGGAGACCCAGTACTTC. Translated, it gives CASSLQGETQYF.

The chain recombines TRBV5-1 with TRBJ1-1, with 10 bases that match TRBD1. With 4 bases clipped from V and 0 bases from J, the junction kept 3 bases outside the gene matches. The V gene's germline CDR1 is SGHRS and CDR2 YFSETQ. The CDR3 has 15 amino acids. The DNA for the CDR3 is TGCGCCAGCAGCAAAGGGACAGGGGTGAACACTGAAGCTTTCTTT. It translates to CASSKGTGVNTEAFF.

The gene calls are TRBV5-1 and TRBJ2-1, with a tentative D call TRBD1 (5 bases). Between the trimmed V and J ends, which lost 0 bases and 4 bases, there was a span of 11 bases. The germline V gene has CDR1 SGHRS and CDR2 YFSETQ. The CDR3 loop spans 15 amino acids. The CDR3 nucleotides read TGCGCCAGCAGCTTGGGACAGATCTCTTACAATGAGCAGTTCTTC. It translates to CASSLGQISYNEQFF.

The gene calls are TRBV5-4 and TRBJ2-5; 7 bases match TRBD1. V trimming: 3 bases; J trimming: 4 bases; junction bases outside the gene matches: 9. The CDR3 runs to 15 residues. CDR1 SGHNT and CDR2 YYREEE come from the germline V gene (reference sequence). The CDR3 DNA sequence: TGTGCCAGCAGCTCCGACAGGGCCCGGTTAGAGACCCAGTACTTC. This encodes CASSSDRARLETQYF.

The J gene is TRBJ2-1, the V gene TRBV4-1, with 9 bases matching TRBD2. The junction had 13 bases not matched to a gene; V was cut back by 2 bases and J by 2 bases. The CDR3 consists of 19 residues. The germline CDR1 and CDR2 sequences are MGHRA and YSYEKL. For the CDR3, the DNA is TGCGCCAGCAGCCAAATCGCCACTAGCGGGCAACACACCTACAATGAGCAGTTCTTC. Translated: CASSQIATSGQHTYNEQFF.

V is TRBV5-1 and J is TRBJ2-7; TRBD1 agrees at 9 bases. Germline CDR1 reads SGHRS; CDR2 reads YFSETQ. V shed 4 bases and J 6 bases; nucleotides not matched to a gene: 8. The length of the CDR3 is 14 residues. CDR3 nucleotides: TGCGCCAGCAGCACGGGACAGGGTCCCCTCGAGCAGTACTTC. It specifies CASSTGQGPLEQYF.

This clone was counted a few times. Other DNA sequences from this sample encode an identical CDR3 as well. The V gene is TRBV7-2, the J gene TRBJ2-5; TRBD1 is a possible D gene (5 bases). The CDR3 loop spans 14 amino acids. V was shortened by 2 bases and J by 4 bases, with 11 bases between the two germline ends. CDR1 is SGHTA and CDR2 is FQGNSA in the germline V gene. Here the CDR3 DNA reads TGTGCCAGCAGCTTATCAGGGCCGGGAGAGACCCAGTACTTC. It encodes CASSLSGPGETQYF.

This chain joins TRBV19 and TRBJ1-4; the match to TRBD1 covers 7 bases. V was clipped by 5 bases and J by 8 bases; unmatched bases: 14. From germline, CDR1 is LNHDA and CDR2 SQIVND (reference sequence). The CDR3 runs 16 residues. This CDR3 reads CASSPRKQGIYEKLFF. Here the CDR3 DNA reads TGTGCCAGTAGTCCTCGCAAACAGGGGATTTACGAAAAACTGTTTTTT.

The V call is TRBV27, the J call TRBJ1-2; maybe TRBD1 (6 bases). In germline, CDR1 is MNHEY, CDR2 SMNVEV (reference sequence). V gave up 0 bases and J gave up 3 bases, with 8 bases separating them. This CDR3 contains 14 residues. Here the CDR3 reads CASSLSNRDYGYTF. The DNA for the CDR3 is TGTGCCAGCAGTTTATCGAACAGGGACTATGGCTACACCTTC.

The chain links TRBV7-9 to TRBJ2-7, with TRBD2 matching 7 bases. Germline V gene lookup returns CDR1 SEHNR and CDR2 FQNEAQ (reference sequence). The V segment lost 1 base and the J segment 1 base; nucleotides outside the gene matches: 10. This CDR3 contains 17 residues. CDR3 coding DNA: TGTGCCAGCAGCTTAGTTGGTTCGGGCGGGAGTTCCTACGAGCAGTACTTC. This encodes CASSLVGSGGSSYEQYF.

This clone has a handful of counts. The chain links TRBV29-1 to TRBJ2-5; D gene uncertain. The CDR3 contains 12 residues. Trimming took off 7 bases at V and 0 bases at J, with 9 bases between the two ends. In germline, CDR1 is SQVTM, CDR2 ANQGSEA. The CDR3 DNA reads as TGCAGCGCCCACGAAAACCAAGAGACCCAGTACTTC. It is translated as CSAHENQETQYF.

V usage is TRBV6-1 and J usage is TRBJ2-1; 9 bases are shared with TRBD1. CDR1 and CDR2 (germline): MNHNS, SASEGT. J was trimmed by 7 bases and V by 2 bases; bases with no gene match: 9. This CDR3 region has 16 residues. The CDR3 region is CASSERGQGWKNEQFF. The CDR3 DNA reads as TGTGCCAGCAGTGAAAGGGGACAGGGATGGAAGAATGAGCAGTTCTTC.